This T cell receptor beta chain was sequenced for a study of shared clonotypes between healthy human individuals. Study-level points and caveats: Non-shared clonotypes had lower generation probabilities than those shared by all four donors. Represented diversity, genetic and exposure-history alike, was limited by few donors.

On this clone: The antigen is not known.

The authors split each subset's genomic DNA evenly across several immunoSEQ plates. Each PCR replicate from the sorted subsets contained about 200 ng DNA, which is 25,000 to 30,000 T cell genomes. The assay was immunoSEQ multiplex PCR, and TCRdb's table has in-frame clones only and misses some. Of 2.3 million or so clones listed, 85% to 95% are singletons. This CDR3 comprises 17 residues. With V trimmed by 3 bases and J by 3 bases, 7 bases remained unmatched. In germline, CDR1 is SGDLS, CDR2 YYNGEE. The sample comprised naive CD4+ T cells from PBMCs. The subset is: CD45RA+ positively selected. The chain uses TRBV9 and TRBJ2-6, with TRBD1 identical over 9 bases. The clonotype was recovered from a man in his late teens or twenties in good health. Some clones in this sample may be carry-over from other donors' samples. The CDR3 nucleotides are TGTGCCAGCAGCGGGGACAGGGAAGGGGTTGGGGCCAACGTCCTGACTTTC. Protein: CASSGDREGVGANVLTF.